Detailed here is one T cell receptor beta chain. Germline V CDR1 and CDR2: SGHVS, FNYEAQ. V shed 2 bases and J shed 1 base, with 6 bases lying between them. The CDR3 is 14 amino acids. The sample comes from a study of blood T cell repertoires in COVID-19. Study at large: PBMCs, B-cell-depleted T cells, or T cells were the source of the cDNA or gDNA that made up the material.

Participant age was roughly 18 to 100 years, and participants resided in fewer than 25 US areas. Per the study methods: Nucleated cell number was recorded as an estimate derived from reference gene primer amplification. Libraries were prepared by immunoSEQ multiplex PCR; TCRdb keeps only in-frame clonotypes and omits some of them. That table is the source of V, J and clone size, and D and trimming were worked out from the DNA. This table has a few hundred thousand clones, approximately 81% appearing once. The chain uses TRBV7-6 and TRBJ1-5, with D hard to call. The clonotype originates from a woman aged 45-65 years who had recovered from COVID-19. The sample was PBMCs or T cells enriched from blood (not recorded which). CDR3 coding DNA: TGTGCCAGCAGCTTAAAACGGAGCAATCAGCCCCAGCATTTT. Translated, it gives CASSLKRSNQPQHF.